The present entry profiles one T cell receptor beta chain with its context. The antigen remains undetermined. This sample was taken from a study of cytomegalovirus exposure and HLA in healthy donors. General study points: A later analysis showed TCR association rates differing by HLA locus, peaking at DRB1 and lowest at HLA-C.

CDR1 and CDR2 (germline): SGHRS, YFSETQ. The V segment lost 2 bases and the J segment 4 bases; nucleotides outside the gene matches: 11. The CDR3 sequence is 16 residues long. Amplification used 60 Vbeta primers and 13 Jbeta primers. Method: immunoSEQ multiplex PCR; TCRdb's copy keeps in-frame clones and lacks some. The repertoire includes roughly 150,000 clones, roughly 80% of them detected once, and around 4.5% sits in the top ten. V is TRBV5-1 and J is TRBJ1-1; 7 bases match TRBD1. The receptor was derived from a middle-aged woman in good health and CMV-seropositive. The sequenced material came from PBMCs. CDR3 DNA: TGCGCCAGCAGCTTCGCCCGAGACAGGGTGGGCACTGAAGCTTTCTTT. This sequence encodes CASSFARDRVGTEAFF.